The 5 T cell receptor beta chains reported below all come from one sample, sequenced in a study of blood T cell repertoires in COVID-19. The protocol was immunoSEQ multiplex PCR, while the TCRdb copy is restricted to in-frame clones and leaves out a portion. The table shows 35,000 to 50,000 clones, with nearly 90% occurring only once. The sequencing input was peripheral blood. These receptors originate from a man between 50 and 59 years old with active COVID-19.

This chain connects TRBV5-1 to TRBJ2-1, with D perhaps matching TRBD1 (5 bases). CDR1 SGHRS and CDR2 YFSETQ come from the germline V gene. Trimming removed 0 bases at V and 2 bases at J, with 9 bases between. The CDR3 runs 15 residues. DNA of the CDR3: TGCGCCAGCAGCTTGGAAGGGGCCCCCTACAATGAGCAGTTCTTC. The encoded protein is CASSLEGAPYNEQFF.

The table lists this clone with a count of one. The chain couples TRBV9 to TRBJ2-2; 14 positions agree with TRBD2. The CDR3 consists of 15 residues. V lost 3 bases, J lost 8 bases, and 3 bases stayed unmatched. Germline assignment: CDR1 SGDLS and CDR2 YYNGEE. The CDR3 coding sequence is TGTGCCAGCAGCGAGGGACTAGCGGGGGAAGGGGAGCTGTTTTTT. This gives the protein CASSEGLAGEGELFF.

The rearrangement joins TRBV7-2 to TRBJ1-2; 7 positions match TRBD1. The CDR3 length is 15 residues. V dropped 5 bases and J dropped 0; count of bases not matched to a gene: 6. Germline CDR1 reads SGHTA; CDR2 reads FQGNSA. CDR3 residues: CASSESGTANYGYTF. The DNA of the CDR3 is TGTGCCAGCAGCGAGTCCGGGACAGCTAACTATGGCTACACCTTC.

In this sample, this clone turned up a few times. The V gene is TRBV5-1, the J gene TRBJ2-6, with unresolved D. The germline V and J ends were trimmed by 1 base and 0 bases, with 5 bases remaining between them. Per the germline V gene, CDR1 is SGHRS and CDR2 is YFSETQ. This CDR3 comprises 15 residues. The CDR3 DNA reads as TGCGCCAGCAGCTTGAGTAGCTCTGGGGCCAACGTCCTGACTTTC. Translation: CASSLSSSGANVLTF.

DNA for the CDR3: TGTGCCAGCAGTAAGAGACAGGGCTCACCTTCCTACAATGAGCAGTTCTTC. It yields the protein CASSKRQGSPSYNEQFF. This chain links TRBV5-8 with TRBJ2-1; 7 bases are a match to TRBD1. V shed 5 bases and J 1 base; nucleotides not matched to a gene: 12. This CDR3 contains 17 residues. Germline loops: CDR1 SGHTS, CDR2 YDEGEE.